This T cell receptor beta chain was recovered during a study of blood T cell repertoires in COVID-19 (dated by TCRdb to the early 2020s). Concerning the study at large: Collaborator samples came from the United States, Italy and Spain and covered acute and convalescent phases of COVID-19. Sample metadata almost always included a de-identified subject ID, COVID-19 status, age in years and sex. The repertoires were released in a freely available public database intended as a resource for research on the immune response to SARS-CoV-2. Deeply sampled blood TCRbeta repertoires from subjects exposed to, actively infected with, or recovered from COVID-19 were included in the dataset. The samples were drawn from two sources: the first 160 participants of the ongoing ImmuneRACE study, and 950 to 1,500 subjects contributed by 6 global collaborators. Where available, HLA class I and class II types were obtained from metadata supplied by the sample provider rather than from assay-based typing. The prospective study material was composed of cDNA or gDNA derived from T cells, B-cell-depleted T cells, or PBMCs.

Study-level results and caveats: How much clinical and demographic metadata was included differed by source and by participant, and the metadata was provided uncurated.

In this sample, this clone turned up a few times. Its antigen is still unknown. Base qualities are not recorded, but no much larger clone differs from it by a single base. Participants in the prospective study were enrolled through a virtual design, were aged roughly 18 to 100 years, and lived in roughly 25 United States geographic areas. Cohort assignment in the prospective study relied on participant-reported clinical history from a screening survey and a study questionnaire. ImmuneRACE Cohort 3 recovered participants were defined by two consecutive negative NP/OP PCR tests, healthcare professional clearance, or symptom resolution. Mobile phlebotomists in the prospective study collected whole blood, serum and a nasopharyngeal or oropharyngeal swab from every participant. Prospective study participants could optionally give additional blood draws and questionnaires over a 2-month period. Blood samples from the prospective study were shipped frozen or at room temperature prior to DNA extraction.

Its CDR3 holds 14 amino acids, cysteine through phenylalanine. Only the CDR3 region is kept as DNA, spanning 42 bases read in frame from base 1. V gives up 2 bases and J gives up 4 bases, and the segment between their germline ends measures 7 bases. From a lookup of the germline V gene, CDR1 and CDR2 are KGHDR and SFDVKD. TCRbeta CDR3 regions were amplified from genomic DNA by means of the immunoSEQ Assay, a bias-controlled multiplex PCR. The study's own analysis went as follows. Within the assay, amplification of reference gene primers was used to estimate how many nucleated cells each sample contained. To quantify the absolute abundance of each unique TCRbeta CDR3 rearrangement, sequence reads were collapsed and filtered. Productive Simpson clonality was computed per sample as the square root of Simpson's diversity index over productive rearrangements. Here the immuneACCESS table is served through TCRdb, limited to in-frame sequences with V and J called. Missing clones are a known gap in these copies; in checked studies unresolved V genes cover under half, and the rest lacks a known reason. That table supplies the V and J calls and clone size; D and trimming were determined from the DNA. Present in this sample are some 270,000 clones, under 90% of which were seen just once. The leading ten clones occupy 1.9% of the sample.

The source material was PBMCs or T cells enriched from blood (not recorded which). This sequence originates from a woman aged 55-75 years who had recovered from COVID-19. The chain is made from TRBV24-1 and TRBJ2-2, and possibly TRBD1, on 5 matching bases. The DNA sequence is given as TGTGCCACCAGTGATTGGGGCACCACCGGGGAGCTGTTTTTT. This is translated as CATSDWGTTGELFF.